These 15 T cell receptor beta chains share one sample of origin, sequenced in a study of immune cell composition in non-small cell lung cancer. Repertoires were generated with immunoSEQ multiplex PCR, while TCRdb's copy carries only in-frame clones and drops some. Here the sample spans approximately 14,000 clones, roughly 70% being singletons. The sequencing sample was made of lung tumor tissue. These receptor sequences come from a human donor with non-small cell lung cancer.

The chain's CDR3 is CASSRDRTNTEAFF. In DNA, the CDR3 is TGTGCCAGCAGCAGGGACAGGACGAACACTGAAGCTTTCTTT. This chain joins TRBV9 and TRBJ1-1; 8 nucleotides align to TRBD1. The CDR3 is made up of 14 amino acids. Germline-derived CDR1 and CDR2 are SGDLS and YYNGEE. J lost 1 base, V lost 4 bases, and 3 bases had no gene match.

This clone is medium-sized within its sample. V is TRBV7-9 and J is TRBJ2-1; D is undetermined. Trimming stripped 4 bases from V and 4 bases from J, with 5 bases between. The CDR3 extends over 12 amino acids. Germline lookup yields CDR1 SEHNR and CDR2 FQNEAQ (reference sequence). Written as DNA, the CDR3 is TGTGCCAGCAGCTGGCAGTACAATGAGCAGTTCTTC. It is translated as CASSWQYNEQFF.

This clone appeared a few times. This rearrangement joins TRBV4-1 to TRBJ1-6, with D possibly matching TRBD1 (5 bases). This CDR3 spans 15 amino acids. The germline CDR1 and CDR2 sequences are MGHRA and YSYEKL. V was trimmed by 0 bases and J by 7 bases, leaving 10 bases between them. The CDR3 DNA reads TGCGCCAGCAGCCAAGATCAGGGTTTGAATTCACCCCTCCACTTT. Translating it yields CASSQDQGLNSPLHF.

This chain connects TRBV25-1 to TRBJ2-2, with 8 positions matching TRBD1. V gave up 7 bases and J gave up 4 bases; unmatched junction bases: 8. Germline assignment: CDR1 MGHDK and CDR2 SYGVNS. This CDR3 comprises 15 residues. The CDR3 reads CASKSGTGFTGELFF. The CDR3 region has the DNA TGTGCCAGCAAATCAGGGACAGGATTCACCGGGGAGCTGTTTTTT.

The table lists this clone with a few counts. This rearrangement joins TRBV29-1 to TRBJ2-3; a weak D match, TRBD1 (5 bases). The CDR3 contains 11 residues. Germline V gene sequence: CDR1 SQVTM, CDR2 ANQGSEA. With 8 bases removed from V and 7 bases from J, the gap between germline ends came to 13 bases. CDR3 in amino acids: CSYDAGNTQYF. Written as DNA, the CDR3 is TGCAGCTACGATGCAGGGAATACGCAGTATTTT.

This rearrangement joins TRBV5-4 to TRBJ2-3; D perhaps matches TRBD2 (6 bases). The germline CDR1 and CDR2 sequences are SGHNT and YYREEE (reference sequence). This CDR3 region has 16 residues. Trimming cost V 4 bases and J 1 base, with 16 bases left between them. The CDR3 nucleotides are TGTGCCAGCAGCCCAGACTACACTAGCCGCACAGATACGCAGTATTTT. It encodes CASSPDYTSRTDTQYF.

This chain connects TRBV28 to TRBJ2-3, with D possibly TRBD1 on 5 matching bases. The CDR3 covers 15 residues. V lost 3 bases to trimming and J lost 2 bases, with 12 bases between them. Germline V gene data show CDR1 as MDHEN and CDR2 as SYDVKM. CDR3 residues: CASSFQGSATDTQYF. The DNA of the CDR3 is TGTGCCAGCAGTTTTCAGGGCTCTGCCACAGATACGCAGTATTTT.

V gene TRBV5-3 combines with J gene TRBJ2-1; 10 nucleotides match TRBD2. TRBV5-3 carries the ORF label, with uncertain function. This CDR3 comprises 14 residues. V shed 0 bases and J 10 bases; nucleotides not matched to a gene: 4. The CDR3 nucleotides read TGTGCCAGAAGCTTGGGGACTAGCGGTTGGGAGCAGTTCTTC. This codes for CARSLGTSGWEQFF.

CDR3 loop: CASSQSSGSYNEQFF. The CDR3 DNA sequence: TGTGCCAGCTCACAGTCCAGCGGGAGTTACAATGAGCAGTTCTTC. The chain recombines TRBV18 with TRBJ2-1, with 8 bases identical to TRBD2. V dropped 4 bases and J dropped 4; count of bases not matched to a gene: 6. The CDR3 extends over 15 amino acids. Germline V gene lookup returns CDR1 KGHSH and CDR2 LQKENI.

This chain connects TRBV27 to TRBJ2-7; 9 bases are a match to TRBD1. V lost 8 bases to trimming and J lost 2 bases; unmatched junction nucleotides: 7. This CDR3 has 14 amino acids. Germline V gene data show CDR1 as MNHEY and CDR2 as SMNVEV (reference sequence). The CDR3, as DNA: TGTGCCAGCCGAAAGGGGACAGGGCCCTACGAGCAGTACTTC. Its translation: CASRKGTGPYEQYF.

V usage is TRBV5-1 and J usage is TRBJ2-3; a possible D gene is TRBD2 (5 bases). Germline V CDR1 and CDR2: SGHRS, YFSETQ. The CDR3 length is 17 residues. The germline V and J ends were trimmed by 2 bases and 1 base, with 17 bases remaining between them. The CDR3, as DNA: TGCGCCAGCAGCTTCCTCCATAGCGCTTCGGGCACAGATACGCAGTATTTT. Residues: CASSFLHSASGTDTQYF.

The genes are TRBV2 and TRBJ2-7; D is unresolved. The length of the CDR3 is 12 residues. Germline CDR1 reads SNHLY; CDR2 reads FYNNEI. V was shortened by 3 bases and J by 0 bases, with 3 bases between the two germline ends. The CDR3 DNA reads as TGTGCCAGCAGTGATCGCTCCTACGAGCAGTACTTC. Protein: CASSDRSYEQYF.

The CDR3 protein is CASSTKTGGSYNEQFF. DNA of the CDR3: TGTGCCAGCAGCACCAAGACAGGGGGCTCCTACAATGAGCAGTTCTTC. The chain joins TRBV7-2 to TRBJ2-1, with 9 bases aligning to TRBD1. There are 16 residues in the CDR3. Germline CDR1 and CDR2: SGHTA and FQGNSA. V trimming: 5 bases; J trimming: 0 bases; junction bases outside the gene matches: 5. Supplemented by reference TRBV7-2 and TRBJ2-1, the full variable domain reads GAGVSQSPSNKVTEKGKDVELRCDPISGHTALYWYRQSLGQGLEFLIYFQGNSAPDKSGLPSDRFSAERTGGSVSTLTIQRTQQEDSAVYLCASSTKTGGSYNEQFFGPGTRLTVL.

The rearrangement uses TRBV28 and TRBJ2-5, with 7 bases aligning to TRBD2. The last part of the DNA fits TRBJ2-7 better; the J call may be wrong. The CDR3 is made up of 16 amino acids. Germline CDR1 and CDR2: MDHEN and SYDVKM. The CDR3 nucleotides are TGTGCCAGCAGTCTTAAAGCGGGGATTGTCTCCTACGAGCAGTACTTC. Protein sequence: CASSLKAGIVSYEQYF.

The chain employs TRBV10-2 and TRBJ1-5; TRBD1 might be the D (6 bases). Germline lookup yields CDR1 WSHSY and CDR2 SAAADI. This CDR3 spans 15 amino acids. With 4 bases removed from V and 7 bases from J, the gap between germline ends came to 17 bases. CDR3 bases: TGCGCCAGCAGTGCAGGGGAAGGGCGCGGCCAGCCCCAGCATTTT. Translation: CASSAGEGRGQPQHF.